These T cell receptor beta chains were read from a single sample in a study of EBV T-cell therapy then PD-1 blockade in nasopharyngeal carcinoma. The data were produced by immunoSEQ multiplex PCR, yet TCRdb's version contains in-frame clones alone and is incomplete. The sample gives 25,000 or so clones, nearly 85% of which show up once; approximately 30% is in the top ten. For these TCRs, the target antigens are not known. The source was CD8+ T cells from blood, collected around day 60 from a patient whose treatment included autologous EBV-specific T cells and nivolumab. These TCRs come from a man aged 40-55 years with nasopharyngeal carcinoma. Both conserved end residues are part of each CDR3. A D gene is named only where the DNA matches it firmly. Clone size is given for some rows only: seen once, a few or many times, or a class if the clone is expanded.

j_call: TRBJ2-1
d_call: TRBD2
v_call: TRBV2
clone_size: few
cdr3_nt: TGTGCCAGCAGTCAAAGCGGGGGCATGATCAATGAGCAGTTCTTC
cdr3_aa: CASSQSGGMINEQFF

j_call: TRBJ2-2
d_call: .
v_call: TRBV4-1
clone_size: .
cdr3_nt: TGCGCCAGCACCCACAGGGACACCGGGGAGCTGTTTTTT
cdr3_aa: CASTHRDTGELFF

j_call: TRBJ1-6
d_call: TRBD1
v_call: TRBV6-1
clone_size: few
cdr3_nt: TGTGCCAGCAGTGGGTTAACCGGGACAGGAAATTCACCCCTCCACTTT
cdr3_aa: CASSGLTGTGNSPLHF

j_call: TRBJ2-1
d_call: .
v_call: TRBV15
clone_size: .
cdr3_nt: TGTGCCACCAGCAGTCCGGGACAAGGCCCAAATGAGCAGTTCTTC
cdr3_aa: CATSSPGQGPNEQFF

j_call: TRBJ2-5
d_call: .
v_call: TRBV7-9
clone_size: once
cdr3_nt: TGTGCCAGCAGCTTAGGACCAGGGAAGACCCAGTACTTC
cdr3_aa: CASSLGPGKTQYF

j_call: TRBJ2-7
d_call: .
v_call: TRBV9
clone_size: .
cdr3_nt: TGTGCCAGCAGCGCCGCAGGGGGGGTTGGCGAGCAGTACTTC
cdr3_aa: CASSAAGGVGEQYF

j_call: TRBJ1-4
d_call: .
v_call: TRBV19
clone_size: .
cdr3_nt: TGTGCCACCTCGAACGGGGAACTGTTTTTT
cdr3_aa: CATSNGELFF

j_call: TRBJ1-1
d_call: .
v_call: TRBV7-9
clone_size: .
cdr3_nt: TGTGCCAGCAGCCACAGGGTCTTGAACACTGAAGCTTTCTTT
cdr3_aa: CASSHRVLNTEAFF

j_call: TRBJ2-3
d_call: .
v_call: TRBV18
clone_size: .
cdr3_nt: TGTGCCAGCTCACGAATCGGTGGGACAGATACGCAGTATTTT
cdr3_aa: CASSRIGGTDTQYF

j_call: TRBJ1-1
d_call: .
v_call: TRBV5-4
clone_size: once
cdr3_nt: TGTGCCAGCAGCTTCGCGGGGGAAGCTTTCTTT
cdr3_aa: CASSFAGEAFF

j_call: TRBJ2-2
d_call: TRBD1
v_call: TRBV27
clone_size: few
cdr3_nt: TGTGCCAGCAGTTCGGACAGGGTGGACGCGAACACCGGGGAGCTGTTTTTT
cdr3_aa: CASSSDRVDANTGELFF

j_call: TRBJ2-7
d_call: .
v_call: TRBV2
clone_size: .
cdr3_nt: TGTGCCAGCAGCCTCGGGGCCCCCGGACGGTACGAGCAGTACTTC
cdr3_aa: CASSLGAPGRYEQYF

j_call: TRBJ1-1
d_call: .
v_call: TRBV13
clone_size: .
cdr3_nt: TGTGCCAGCAGGAAAGGTTACACTGAAGCTTTCTTT
cdr3_aa: CASRKGYTEAFF

j_call: TRBJ1-1
d_call: TRBD1
v_call: TRBV7-9
clone_size: .
cdr3_nt: TGTGCCAGCAGTCCCCCAGGGGGTACTGAAGCTTTCTTT
cdr3_aa: CASSPPGGTEAFF

j_call: TRBJ1-2
d_call: .
v_call: TRBV4-3
clone_size: once
cdr3_nt: TGCGCCAGCAGCCAAGACACAGGCCCTAGCTATGGCTACACCTTC
cdr3_aa: CASSQDTGPSYGYTF

j_call: TRBJ2-1
d_call: TRBD2
v_call: TRBV6-4
clone_size: .
cdr3_nt: TGTGCCAGCAGTGAATCGGGGGGCTCCTACAATGAGCAGTTCTTC
cdr3_aa: CASSESGGSYNEQFF

j_call: TRBJ2-7
d_call: .
v_call: TRBV25-1
clone_size: .
cdr3_nt: TGTGCCAGCAGTGAATCTGAGGAGCGGGCATACGAGCAGTACTTC
cdr3_aa: CASSESEERAYEQYF

j_call: TRBJ2-1
d_call: .
v_call: TRBV29-1
clone_size: .
cdr3_nt: TGCAGCGTTGAAGACAGGGTTTATGAGCAGTTCTTC
cdr3_aa: CSVEDRVYEQFF

j_call: TRBJ1-1
d_call: .
v_call: TRBV7-3
clone_size: .
cdr3_nt: TGTGCCAGCAGCTTATCGGCGGGGGGCCACACTGAAGCTTTCTTT
cdr3_aa: CASSLSAGGHTEAFF

j_call: TRBJ2-7
d_call: TRBD1
v_call: TRBV5-5
clone_size: .
cdr3_nt: TGTGCCAGCAGTTGGACAGGGTACGAGCAGTACTTC
cdr3_aa: CASSWTGYEQYF

j_call: TRBJ2-2
d_call: .
v_call: TRBV12-3/TRBV12-4
clone_size: .
cdr3_nt: TGTGCCAGCAGCCCCATAGGACCCGGGGAGCTGTTTTTT
cdr3_aa: CASSPIGPGELFF

j_call: TRBJ2-2
d_call: .
v_call: TRBV4-1
clone_size: .
cdr3_nt: TGCGCCAGCAGCCAATCAAGTGGGCAACGCGCCGGGGAGCTGTTTTTT
cdr3_aa: CASSQSSGQRAGELFF

j_call: TRBJ2-7
d_call: TRBD2
v_call: TRBV15
clone_size: .
cdr3_nt: TGTGCCACCAGCAGAGATCCGGGACTAGCGGGGGGACCTTACTACGAGCAGTACTTC
cdr3_aa: CATSRDPGLAGGPYYEQYF

j_call: TRBJ1-2
d_call: .
v_call: TRBV13
clone_size: once
cdr3_nt: TGTGCCAGCAGCTTAGTGACTGGCACACTCCCCTTC
cdr3_aa: CASSLVTGTLPF

j_call: TRBJ2-3
d_call: TRBD2
v_call: TRBV2
clone_size: .
cdr3_nt: TGTGCCACACTCCGGGGGGGGACCAAGGATACGCAGTATTTT
cdr3_aa: CATLRGGTKDTQYF

j_call: TRBJ1-6
d_call: TRBD1
v_call: TRBV7-9
clone_size: .
cdr3_nt: TGTGCCAGCAGCAAAGGACAGGGAAACTCACCCCTCCACTTT
cdr3_aa: CASSKGQGNSPLHF

j_call: TRBJ2-7
d_call: .
v_call: TRBV4-3
clone_size: .
cdr3_nt: TGCGCCAGCAGCCAAGGATCCGGGTACTCCTACGAGCAGTACTTC
cdr3_aa: CASSQGSGYSYEQYF

j_call: TRBJ2-3
d_call: .
v_call: TRBV15
clone_size: .
cdr3_nt: TGTGCCACCAGCAGAGACCTGAGGGATACGCAGTATTTT
cdr3_aa: CATSRDLRDTQYF

j_call: TRBJ2-2
d_call: TRBD2
v_call: TRBV30
clone_size: .
cdr3_nt: TGTGCCTGGAGTGATAGCGGGGGGCCCAACACCGGGGAGCTGTTTTTT
cdr3_aa: CAWSDSGGPNTGELFF

j_call: TRBJ1-5
d_call: TRBD1
v_call: TRBV28
clone_size: .
cdr3_nt: TGTGCCGCATGGGGGACAGGGGCCGATCAGCCCCAGCATTTT
cdr3_aa: CAAWGTGADQPQHF

j_call: TRBJ1-1
d_call: TRBD1
v_call: TRBV4-3
clone_size: once
cdr3_nt: TGCGCCAGCAGCCAGTTCGCAGGGGGCGCGGGCACTGAAGCTTTCTTT
cdr3_aa: CASSQFAGGAGTEAFF

j_call: TRBJ2-7
d_call: TRBD1
v_call: TRBV6-5
clone_size: .
cdr3_nt: TGTGCCAGCAGCTTACACGGGACAGTTTCCTACGAGCAGTACTTC
cdr3_aa: CASSLHGTVSYEQYF

j_call: TRBJ2-1
d_call: TRBD2
v_call: TRBV27
clone_size: .
cdr3_nt: TGTGCCAGCAGTTTAGTCGGGGGGGGCCTGAATGAGCAGTTCTTC
cdr3_aa: CASSLVGGGLNEQFF

j_call: TRBJ1-1
d_call: .
v_call: TRBV5-8
clone_size: .
cdr3_nt: TGTGCCAGCAGGCTGGGCTCCAGGGGCACTGAAGCTTTCTTT
cdr3_aa: CASRLGSRGTEAFF

j_call: TRBJ2-7
d_call: TRBD1
v_call: TRBV7-8
clone_size: .
cdr3_nt: TGTGCCAGCAGCTTCGGGACAGGGGGAAACGAGCAGTACTTC
cdr3_aa: CASSFGTGGNEQYF

j_call: TRBJ2-3
d_call: TRBD1
v_call: TRBV5-1
clone_size: .
cdr3_nt: TGCGCCAGCAGCTTTCGGACAGGGGGTACAGATACGCAGTATTTT
cdr3_aa: CASSFRTGGTDTQYF

j_call: TRBJ1-6
d_call: .
v_call: TRBV9
clone_size: .
cdr3_nt: TGTGCCAGCAGCCCCGGCGTCGGGGAACCCCTCCACTTT
cdr3_aa: CASSPGVGEPLHF

j_call: TRBJ2-7
d_call: .
v_call: TRBV9
clone_size: .
cdr3_nt: TGTGCCAGCAGCGTGACGGGACAACCGTCCGAGCAGTACTTC
cdr3_aa: CASSVTGQPSEQYF

j_call: TRBJ2-7
d_call: .
v_call: TRBV4-3
clone_size: .
cdr3_nt: TGCGCCAGCAGCCAAGAAACGGGGCTCCCCTCCTACGAGCAGTACTTC
cdr3_aa: CASSQETGLPSYEQYF

j_call: TRBJ2-7
d_call: TRBD2
v_call: TRBV5-1
clone_size: once
cdr3_nt: TGCGCCAGCAGCTGGGTCAGCGGGGGCTACGAGCAGTACTTC
cdr3_aa: CASSWVSGGYEQYF

j_call: TRBJ2-7
d_call: .
v_call: TRBV5-6
clone_size: .
cdr3_nt: TGTGCCAGCAGCTTGCCCGGCTACGAGCAGTACTTC
cdr3_aa: CASSLPGYEQYF

j_call: TRBJ2-1
d_call: TRBD2
v_call: TRBV20-1
clone_size: .
cdr3_nt: TGCAGTGCTTTGACTAGCGGGGGTGGTTTCTTC
cdr3_aa: CSALTSGGGFF

j_call: TRBJ1-2
d_call: .
v_call: TRBV7-9
clone_size: .
cdr3_nt: TGTGCCAGCAGCTTAGAGCTATACGGTGCTGGCTACACCTTC
cdr3_aa: CASSLELYGAGYTF

j_call: TRBJ1-6
d_call: .
v_call: TRBV27
clone_size: .
cdr3_nt: TGTGCCAGCAGTTTATCTCGACGACGGGGAGAGGGCTCACCCCTCCACTTT
cdr3_aa: CASSLSRRRGEGSPLHF

j_call: TRBJ1-1
d_call: TRBD1
v_call: TRBV7-9
clone_size: .
cdr3_nt: TGTGCCAGCAGCTCCCTAGGCAGGGGGCGCCGGAACACTGAAGCTTTCTTT
cdr3_aa: CASSSLGRGRRNTEAFF

j_call: TRBJ1-2
d_call: .
v_call: TRBV7-9
clone_size: .
cdr3_nt: TGTGCCAGCAGCACCGTAGGTGGCTACACCTTC
cdr3_aa: CASSTVGGYTF

j_call: TRBJ2-2
d_call: .
v_call: TRBV29-1
clone_size: .
cdr3_nt: TGCAGCGTTGCTCAGGGTGGTGGGACCGGGGAGCTGTTTTTT
cdr3_aa: CSVAQGGGTGELFF

j_call: TRBJ2-7
d_call: TRBD1
v_call: TRBV5-4
clone_size: .
cdr3_nt: TGTGCCAGCAGCTTGGACAGGGGGCGGGAGCAGTACTTC
cdr3_aa: CASSLDRGREQYF

j_call: TRBJ2-5
d_call: .
v_call: TRBV2
clone_size: once
cdr3_nt: TGTGCCAGCAGTGATTACCCGACGGTGGAGGAGACCCAGTACTTC
cdr3_aa: CASSDYPTVEETQYF

j_call: TRBJ1-2
d_call: .
v_call: TRBV7-2
clone_size: .
cdr3_nt: TGTGCCAGCAGGCCCGACACCATTAACTATGGCTACACCTTC
cdr3_aa: CASRPDTINYGYTF

j_call: TRBJ2-3
d_call: TRBD2
v_call: TRBV20-1
clone_size: .
cdr3_nt: TGCAGTGCTAGTGCTCTGGGACTAGCGGGGGGGGGCACAGATACGCAGTATTTT
cdr3_aa: CSASALGLAGGGTDTQYF

j_call: TRBJ1-6
d_call: .
v_call: TRBV27
clone_size: .
cdr3_nt: TGTGCCAGCAGAAGGTCGAGCTCCTATAATTCACCCCTCCACTTT
cdr3_aa: CASRRSSSYNSPLHF